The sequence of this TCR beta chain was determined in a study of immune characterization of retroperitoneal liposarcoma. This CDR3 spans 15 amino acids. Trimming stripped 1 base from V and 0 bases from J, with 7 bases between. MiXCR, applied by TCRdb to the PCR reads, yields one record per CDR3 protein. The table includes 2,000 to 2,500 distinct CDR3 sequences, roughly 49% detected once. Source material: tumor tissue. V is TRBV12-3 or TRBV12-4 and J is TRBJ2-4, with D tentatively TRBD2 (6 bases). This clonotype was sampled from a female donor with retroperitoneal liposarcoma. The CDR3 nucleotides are TGTGCCAGCAGTTTAGAGGGACTAGCCAAAAACATTCAGTACTTC. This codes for CASSLEGLAKNIQYF.